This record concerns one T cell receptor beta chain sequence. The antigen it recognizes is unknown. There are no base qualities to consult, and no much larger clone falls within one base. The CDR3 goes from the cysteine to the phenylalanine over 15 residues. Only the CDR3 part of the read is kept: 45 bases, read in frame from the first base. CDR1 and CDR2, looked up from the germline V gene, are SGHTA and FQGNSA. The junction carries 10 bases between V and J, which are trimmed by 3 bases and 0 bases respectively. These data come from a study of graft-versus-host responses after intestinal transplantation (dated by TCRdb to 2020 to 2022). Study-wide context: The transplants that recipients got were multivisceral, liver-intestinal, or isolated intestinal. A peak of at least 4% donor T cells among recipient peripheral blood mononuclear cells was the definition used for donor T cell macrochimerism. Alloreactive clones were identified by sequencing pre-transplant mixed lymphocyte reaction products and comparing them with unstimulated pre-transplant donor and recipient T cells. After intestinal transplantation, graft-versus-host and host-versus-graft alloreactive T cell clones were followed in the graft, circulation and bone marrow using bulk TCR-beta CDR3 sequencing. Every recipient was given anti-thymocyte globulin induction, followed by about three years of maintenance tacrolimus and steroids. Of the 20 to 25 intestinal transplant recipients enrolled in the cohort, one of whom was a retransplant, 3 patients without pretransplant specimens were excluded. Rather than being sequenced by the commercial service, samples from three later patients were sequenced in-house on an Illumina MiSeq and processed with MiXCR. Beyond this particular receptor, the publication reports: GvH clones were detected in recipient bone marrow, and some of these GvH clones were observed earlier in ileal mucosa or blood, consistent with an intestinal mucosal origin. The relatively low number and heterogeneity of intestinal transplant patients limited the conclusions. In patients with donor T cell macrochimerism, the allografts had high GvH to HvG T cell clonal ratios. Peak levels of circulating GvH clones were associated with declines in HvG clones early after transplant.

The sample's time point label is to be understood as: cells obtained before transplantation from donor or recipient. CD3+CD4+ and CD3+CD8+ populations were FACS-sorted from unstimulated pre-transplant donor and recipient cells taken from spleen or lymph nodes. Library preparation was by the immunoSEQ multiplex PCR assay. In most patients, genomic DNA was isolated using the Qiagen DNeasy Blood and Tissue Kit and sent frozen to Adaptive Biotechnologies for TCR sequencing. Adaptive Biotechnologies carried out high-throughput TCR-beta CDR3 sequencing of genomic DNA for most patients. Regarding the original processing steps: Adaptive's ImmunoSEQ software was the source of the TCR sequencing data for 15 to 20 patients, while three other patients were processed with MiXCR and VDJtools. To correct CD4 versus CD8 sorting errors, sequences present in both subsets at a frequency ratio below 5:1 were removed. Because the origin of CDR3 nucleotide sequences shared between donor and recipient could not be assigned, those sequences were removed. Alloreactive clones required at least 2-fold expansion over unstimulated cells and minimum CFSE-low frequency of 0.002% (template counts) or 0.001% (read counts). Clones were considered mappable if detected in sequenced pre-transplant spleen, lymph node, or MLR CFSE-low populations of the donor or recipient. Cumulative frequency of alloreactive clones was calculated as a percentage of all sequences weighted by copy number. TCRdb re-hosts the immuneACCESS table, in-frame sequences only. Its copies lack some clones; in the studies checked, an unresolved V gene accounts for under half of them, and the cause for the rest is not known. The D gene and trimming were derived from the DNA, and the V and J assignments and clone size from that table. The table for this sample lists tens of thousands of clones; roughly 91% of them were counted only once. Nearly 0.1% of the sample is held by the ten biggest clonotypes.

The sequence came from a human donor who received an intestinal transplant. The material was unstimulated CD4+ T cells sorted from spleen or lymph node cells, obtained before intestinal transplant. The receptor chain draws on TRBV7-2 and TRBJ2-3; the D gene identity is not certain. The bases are TGTGCCAGCAGCTTCGAGGCTACCAGCACAGATACGCAGTATTTT. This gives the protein CASSFEATSTDTQYF.